A single sample gave rise to the 12 T cell receptor beta chains below, sequenced in a study of T-cell memory formation after mild COVID-19. TCRdb re-called the 5' RACE reads with MiXCR, one entry per CDR3 protein. The repertoire holds roughly 450,000 distinct CDR3 sequences, with approximately 19% as singletons. The sequenced sample was PBMCs or a T cell subset sorted from them (not recorded which). Source of these receptors: a man between 18 and 29 years old who had mild COVID-19 (a few samples of this study predate the infection). Cell type and time point are not known.

The V and J genes are TRBV11-3 and TRBJ2-3; perhaps D is TRBD1 or TRBD2 (5 bases each). V was pared by 5 bases and J by 2 bases, with 14 bases between. Germline V gene data show CDR1 as SGHNT and CDR2 as YENEEA. This CDR3 has 15 residues. The CDR3 DNA follows: TGTGCCAGCAGCCGAACGGGGCAGGACACAGATACGCAGTATTTT. Amino acid sequence: CASSRTGQDTDTQYF.

The chain couples TRBV2 to TRBJ2-2, with 7 bases fitting TRBD1. V was clipped by 6 bases and J by 4 bases; unmatched bases: 5. Germline V CDR1 and CDR2: SNHLY, FYNNEI. The CDR3 has 14 amino acids. In DNA, the CDR3 is TGTGCCAGCAGCACAGGGGCGGGCACCGGGGAGCTGTTTTTT. Amino acid sequence: CASSTGAGTGELFF.

This clonotype occurred a few times. J is TRBJ2-2 and V is TRBV24-1, with 8 bases aligning to TRBD1. Germline lookup yields CDR1 KGHDR and CDR2 SFDVKD. The trim removed 5 bases at V and 4 bases at J, leaving 11 bases unmatched. This CDR3 is built from 17 residues. The CDR3 DNA reads as TGTGCCACCAGTGGGACAGGGACCTCCGAGGGCACCGGGGAGCTGTTTTTT. It is translated as CATSGTGTSEGTGELFF.

This clonotype has a count of ten or more. The chain couples TRBV12-3 or TRBV12-4 to TRBJ1-5, with D hard to call. V was trimmed by 3 bases and J by 0 bases, leaving 0 bases between them. The CDR3 has 12 amino acids. CDR3 in DNA: TGTGCCAGCAGTTTTAGCAATCAGCCCCAGCATTTT. Encoded protein: CASSFSNQPQHF.

The rearrangement joins TRBV5-1 to TRBJ2-2; no definite D call. Deletions cut 4 bases from V and 4 bases from J, with 11 bases between. This CDR3 comprises 14 residues. Germline-derived CDR1 and CDR2 are SGHRS and YFSETQ. The CDR3 DNA is TGCGCCAGCAGCGGCGGTCAGTTCACCGGGGAGCTGTTTTTT. Its protein is CASSGGQFTGELFF.

The chain joins TRBV5-1 to TRBJ2-3; D may match TRBD1 or TRBD2 (5 bases each). Per germline, CDR1 SGHRS and CDR2 YFSETQ. V was trimmed by 0 bases and J by 0 bases, leaving 17 bases between them. The CDR3 runs 18 residues. CDR3 sequence reads: CASSLEGPQTSSTDTQYF. The DNA of the CDR3 is TGCGCCAGCAGCTTGGAGGGACCGCAGACGTCTAGCACAGATACGCAGTATTTT.

This clonotype has more than one count but fewer than ten. The J gene is TRBJ1-1, the V gene TRBV7-3; D is possibly TRBD1 (6 bases). The CDR3 runs to 15 residues. Trimming took 3 bases from V and 7 from J, leaving 18 bases between them. CDR1 and CDR2 (germline): SGHTA, FQGTGA. This CDR3 is CASSLTGGSVGEAFF. CDR3 nucleotide sequence: TGTGCCAGCAGCTTGACAGGAGGTTCGGTAGGTGAAGCTTTCTTT.

This clonotype appeared a few times. The rearrangement joins TRBV4-3 to TRBJ2-2; D may correspond to TRBD1 or TRBD2 (6 bases each). The length of the CDR3 is 17 residues. Germline V lookup: CDR1 LGHNA, CDR2 YSLEER. Trimming pared 0 bases from V and 3 bases from J, leaving 14 bases between. Here the CDR3 reads CASSQESPRGDTGELFF. CDR3 DNA sequence: TGCGCCAGCAGCCAAGAAAGTCCTAGGGGGGACACCGGGGAGCTGTTTTTT.

The sample holds a few counts of this clonotype. The chain is built from TRBV3-1 and TRBJ2-2; D perhaps matches TRBD1 (6 bases). Trimming stripped 4 bases from V and 6 bases from J, with 9 bases between. Germline lookup yields CDR1 LGHDT and CDR2 YNNKEL (reference sequence). The CDR3 consists of 13 residues. The CDR3 region is CASSLRGSGELFF. The CDR3 DNA is TGTGCCAGCAGCCTCAGGGGCTCCGGGGAGCTGTTTTTT.

The chain is built from TRBV6-2 or TRBV6-3 and TRBJ2-1; D might be TRBD2 (6 bases). The V gene lost 6 bases and the J gene lost 7 bases, with 13 bases spanning the gap. From germline, CDR1 is MNHEY and CDR2 SVGEGT. This CDR3 is built from 13 residues. The CDR3 nucleotides read TGTGCCAGCAGGCACGGGGGTCGGAATGAGCAGTTCTTC. This codes for CASRHGGRNEQFF.

The genes are TRBV5-1 and TRBJ2-5, with D tentatively TRBD2 (5 bases). Germline CDR1 and CDR2: SGHRS and YFSETQ. V was cut by 3 bases and J by 5 bases, with 8 bases left in between. The CDR3 runs 12 residues. CDR3 DNA: TGCGCCAGCAGCTCGGGGATGGAGACCCAGTACTTC. Protein: CASSSGMETQYF. Using reference TRBV5-1 and TRBJ2-5 for the parts outside the CDR3, the full variable domain is KAGVTQTPRYLIKTRGQQVTLSCSPISGHRSVSWYQQTPGQGLQFLFEYFSETQRNKGNFPGRFSGRQFSNSRSEMNVSTLELGDSALYLCASSSGMETQYFGPGTRLLVL.

This rearrangement joins TRBV5-1 to TRBJ2-5; D possibly uses TRBD1 or TRBD2 (5 bases each). Trimming removed 4 bases from V and 5 bases from J, with 12 bases in between. This CDR3 has 13 residues. Looked up from germline, CDR1 is SGHRS and CDR2 is YFSETQ. In DNA form, the CDR3 reads TGCGCCAGCAGCCTCGAATGGGGGGAGACCCAGTACTTC. Translating it yields CASSLEWGETQYF.